The rows below give T cell receptor beta chains drawn from one sample of a study of T cells in Graves' hyperthyroidism and ophthalmopathy. MiXCR, run by TCRdb on the multiplex PCR reads, gives a single entry per CDR3 protein. The repertoire holds approximately 600,000 distinct CDR3 sequences, around 14% seen once, with under 7% in the top ten. Sequenced material: blood. These receptors were obtained from a woman aged 25-40 years with Graves' hyperthyroidism that later progressed to Graves' ophthalmopathy. Both conserved end residues are part of each CDR3. A D gene is named only where the DNA matches it firmly. The size field is filled for only some rows; it gives once, few, many or a size class.

d_call	v_call	cdr3_length	j_call	clone_size	cdr3_aa	cdr3_nt
TRBD2	TRBV30	15	TRBJ2-1	few	CAWSAMTSGGSEQFF	TGTGCCTGGAGTGCTATGACTAGCGGGGGCTCTGAGCAGTTCTTC
TRBD1	TRBV7-9	18	TRBJ2-6	many	CASSYSRQGRPGANVLTF	TGTGCCAGCAGCTACTCAAGACAGGGTCGGCCTGGGGCCAACGTCCTGACTTTC
.	TRBV27	14	TRBJ1-3	many	CASSFLGSGNTIYF	TGTGCCAGCAGTTTTCTGGGCTCTGGAAACACCATATATTTT
.	TRBV5-1	14	TRBJ1-1	.	CASSLETMGTEAFF	TGCGCCAGCAGCTTGGAGACGATGGGGACTGAAGCTTTCTTT
.	TRBV14	15	TRBJ2-6	few	CASSQARSGANVLTF	TGTGCCAGCAGCCAAGCCCGTTCTGGGGCCAACGTCCTGACTTTC
TRBD1	TRBV20-1	22	TRBJ1-5	many	CSARIPSAFRDREAWGNQPQHF	TGCAGTGCTCGTATACCCTCCGCCTTTCGGGACAGGGAAGCTTGGGGCAATCAGCCCCAGCATTTT
TRBD1	TRBV12-3/TRBV12-4	14	TRBJ1-6	many	CASSFGQGESPLHF	TGTGCCAGCAGTTTCGGGCAGGGGGAATCACCCCTCCACTTT
.	TRBV20-1	16	TRBJ1-5	.	CSARDPITQSNQPQHF	TGCAGTGCTAGAGACCCTATAACTCAGTCCAATCAGCCCCAGCATTTT
TRBD1	TRBV11-1	16	TRBJ2-1	.	CASTSAGTGSSNEQFF	TGTGCCAGCACTTCGGCCGGGACAGGGTCGTCTAATGAGCAGTTCTTC
TRBD1	TRBV30	14	TRBJ2-5	.	CAWSVGQVVETQYF	TGTGCCTGGAGTGTGGGACAGGTGGTAGAGACCCAGTACTTC
.	TRBV27	13	TRBJ2-3	few	CASRGIGTDTQYF	TGTGCCAGCAGGGGGATCGGTACAGATACGCAGTATTTT
.	TRBV12-3/TRBV12-4	14	TRBJ1-4	many	CASSKEVYNEKLFF	TGTGCCAGCAGTAAGGAGGTGTATAATGAAAAACTGTTTTTT
.	TRBV7-3	15	TRBJ1-1	many	CASSANRASNTEAFF	TGTGCCAGCAGCGCCAACCGGGCCTCGAACACTGAAGCTTTCTTT
.	TRBV5-4	13	TRBJ1-1	few	CASSSRQIPEAFF	TGTGCCAGCAGCTCTCGTCAGATTCCTGAAGCTTTCTTT
.	TRBV12-5	12	TRBJ2-7	many	CASGLLVGEQYF	TGTGCTAGTGGTTTGCTGGTAGGCGAGCAGTACTTC
TRBD2	TRBV6-1	17	TRBJ2-3	many	CASRPSTSGYITDTQYF	TGTGCCAGCAGGCCATCGACTAGCGGTTACATTACAGATACGCAGTATTTT
.	TRBV12-3/TRBV12-4	14	TRBJ2-3	many	CASSSGPAVDTQYF	TGTGCCAGCAGTTCGGGACCAGCGGTAGATACGCAGTATTTT
.	TRBV3-1	13	TRBJ2-3	many	CASSYTRTDTQYF	TGTGCCAGCAGCTATACCCGCACAGATACGCAGTATTTT
TRBD2	TRBV2	13	TRBJ2-1	few	CASGGSGYNEQFF	TGTGCCAGCGGTGGTAGCGGGTACAATGAGCAGTTCTTC
.	TRBV3-1	12	TRBJ2-3	many	CASSPGGGTQYF	TGTGCCAGCAGCCCCGGGGGAGGAACGCAGTATTTT
TRBD1	TRBV6-1	15	TRBJ1-3	many	CASSSPGQGRNTIYF	TGTGCCAGCAGTTCGCCGGGACAGGGGAGGAACACCATATATTTT
.	TRBV20-1	13	TRBJ1-3	.	CSAQGSSGNTIYF	TGCAGTGCCCAAGGATCCTCTGGAAACACCATATATTTT
TRBD2	TRBV5-1	16	TRBJ2-3	many	CASSHGLAGATDTQYF	TGCGCCAGCAGCCACGGACTAGCGGGAGCCACGGATACGCAGTATTTT
TRBD2	TRBV24-1	16	TRBJ2-1	many	CATSDPGLAGGYEQFF	TGTGCCACCAGTGATCCGGGACTAGCGGGAGGGTATGAGCAGTTCTTC
TRBD1	TRBV5-1	16	TRBJ2-2	.	CASSVPGQGTTGELFF	TGCGCCAGCAGCGTACCGGGACAGGGTACCACCGGGGAGCTGTTTTTT
.	TRBV4-1	14	TRBJ1-5	.	CASSQDRWNQPQHF	TGCGCCAGCAGCCAAGATCGATGGAATCAGCCCCAGCATTTT
TRBD2	TRBV19	14	TRBJ2-4	.	CASSMREGGVIQYF	TGTGCCAGTAGTATGAGGGAGGGAGGAGTCATTCAGTACTTC
TRBD1	TRBV12-3/TRBV12-4	13	TRBJ2-7	many	CASSKTGYYEQYF	TGTGCCAGCAGCAAGACAGGGTACTACGAGCAGTACTTC
TRBD1	TRBV2	13	TRBJ1-1	many	CASLWDRSTEAFF	TGTGCCAGCCTCTGGGACAGAAGCACTGAAGCTTTCTTT
TRBD2	TRBV6-1	16	TRBJ2-4	once	CASSGLAGGPKNIQYF	TGTGCCAGCAGTGGACTAGCGGGAGGGCCCAAAAACATTCAGTACTTC
.	TRBV19	18	TRBJ1-5	few	CASSQLWGLGESNQPQHF	TGTGCCAGTAGTCAGTTGTGGGGGCTTGGGGAGAGCAATCAGCCCCAGCATTTT
.	TRBV19	13	TRBJ1-2	many	CASSILTDYGYTF	TGTGCCAGTAGTATATTGACGGACTATGGCTACACCTTC
TRBD1	TRBV27	16	TRBJ1-1	many	CASSLYPGQPPTEAFF	TGTGCCAGCAGTTTATACCCGGGACAGCCCCCCACTGAAGCTTTCTTT
.	TRBV19	15	TRBJ1-1	many	CASIRYEGLNTEAFF	TGTGCCAGTATACGGTATGAGGGGTTGAACACTGAAGCTTTCTTT
.	TRBV6-1	12	TRBJ1-4	many	CASSPGDEKLFF	TGTGCCAGCAGTCCTGGGGATGAAAAACTGTTTTTT
.	TRBV20-1	13	TRBJ1-2	few	CSARSPTDYGYTF	TGCAGTGCTAGGTCACCGACTGACTATGGCTACACCTTC
.	TRBV10-3	14	TRBJ1-1	many	CAIRTSDRNTEAFF	TGTGCCATCAGAACCTCTGACAGGAACACTGAAGCTTTCTTT
.	TRBV4-1	13	TRBJ2-4	many	CASSQDLGDIQYF	TGCGCCAGCAGCCAAGATCTTGGGGACATTCAGTACTTC
.	TRBV20-1	13	TRBJ2-4	.	CSVRRGPENIQYF	TGCAGTGTCCGACGGGGGCCTGAAAACATTCAGTACTTC
TRBD1	TRBV28	14	TRBJ1-2	many	CASSFRDRVYGYTF	TGTGCCAGCAGTTTCCGCGACAGGGTCTATGGCTACACCTTC
TRBD2	TRBV12-3/TRBV12-4	17	TRBJ2-7	many	CASSRTSGLYGGAEQYF	TGTGCCAGCAGTCGGACTAGCGGGCTCTACGGGGGGGCCGAGCAGTACTTC
.	TRBV4-2	14	TRBJ1-1	many	CASSQGFEGAEAFF	TGTGCCAGCAGCCAAGGATTCGAGGGTGCTGAAGCTTTCTTT